The next 2 T cell receptor beta chains were all read from a single sample in a study of shared clonotypes between healthy human individuals. Here immunoSEQ multiplex PCR was the method, and the copy in TCRdb shows in-frame clones only, minus some. Of more than 1,200,000 clones listed, approximately 98.5% are singletons. The sequenced material came from naive CD4+ T cells sorted from blood. As for subset: CD45RA+ positively selected. The source of these receptors is a man aged 30 to 45 in good health.

This rearrangement joins TRBV5-1 to TRBJ2-7, with 9 bases lining up with TRBD1. The V gene end was trimmed by 3 bases and the J gene end by 3 bases; junction bases not matched to a gene: 7. Germline CDR1 reads SGHRS; CDR2 reads YFSETQ. The CDR3 has 15 residues. CDR3 sequence: CASSSSRDRVYEQYF. The DNA of the CDR3 is TGCGCCAGCAGCTCTTCGCGGGACAGGGTCTACGAGCAGTACTTC.

This chain connects TRBV12-5 to TRBJ2-5; 10 nucleotides match TRBD2. This CDR3 has 17 residues. The germline V gene has CDR1 LGHNT and CDR2 FRNRAP. Trimming removed 4 bases from V and 1 base from J; junction bases left unmatched: 9. The CDR3 DNA is TGTGCTAGTGGTTGGTCCCTAGCGGGGGACCCCCAAGAGACCCAGTACTTC. Protein product: CASGWSLAGDPQETQYF.